The sequence of this T cell receptor (beta chain) was determined in a study of blood T cell repertoires in COVID-19 (dated by TCRdb to 2019 to 2021). Background for the entire study: Collaborator samples came from the United States, Italy and Spain and covered acute and convalescent phases of COVID-19. The prospective study material was composed of cDNA or gDNA derived from T cells, B-cell-depleted T cells, or PBMCs. Subjects who had been exposed to COVID-19, were actively infected with it, or had recovered from it provided the deeply sampled blood TCRbeta repertoires that made up the dataset. The repertoires were released in a freely available public database intended as a resource for research on the immune response to SARS-CoV-2. The samples were drawn from the first 160 participants of the ongoing ImmuneRACE study and from roughly 1,300 subjects provided by 6 global collaborators. Sample metadata almost always included a de-identified subject ID, COVID-19 status, age in years and sex. HLA class I and class II types, where available, came from metadata supplied by the sample provider rather than from assay-based typing.

The immunoSEQ Assay, a bias-controlled multiplex PCR, was used to amplify TCRbeta CDR3 regions from genomic DNA. The original pipeline was this. Within the assay, amplification of reference gene primers was used to estimate how many nucleated cells each sample contained. To quantify the absolute abundance of each unique TCRbeta CDR3 rearrangement, sequence reads were collapsed and filtered. For each sample, productive Simpson clonality was calculated by taking the square root of Simpson's diversity index across productive rearrangements. Entries here come from immuneACCESS through TCRdb and include only in-frame sequences with V and J called. Some clones fail to appear in such tables; in the studies checked, an unresolved V gene covers under half of the shortfall, and the cause of the remainder is unknown. For V, J and clone size, that table is used; D and trimming come from the DNA. This sample holds 45,000 to 65,000 clones; approximately 89% were observed only once. 7.5% to 10% of the sample goes to the ten largest clones.

The collaborating institutions used their own protocols to collect whole blood in K2EDTA tubes. For TCRbeta analysis, collaborator samples were shipped as frozen whole blood, as isolated PBMCs, or as DNA extracted from either sample type. With regard to this clone: The specificity of this receptor is unknown. Base qualities are missing; no much larger clone stands one base away.

Trimming removed 3 bases from V and 5 bases from J, leaving 16 bases between the germline ends. The CDR3 starts with the cysteine, ends with the phenylalanine, and has 15 residues. The only DNA kept is the CDR3, 45 bases in frame from the first base. CDR1 is given as MNHEY and CDR2 as SMNVEV, both from the germline V gene (reference sequence). On the study overall, not on this receptor specifically: Clinical and demographic metadata were provided uncurated, with the amount varying by source and participant.

The sample was peripheral blood. The chain couples TRBV27 to TRBJ2-5; the D gene lacks a confident call. This TCR was sampled from an older man with active or convalescent COVID-19. CDR3 protein: CASSLIETYGETQYF. In nucleotides, the sequence is TGTGCCAGCAGTTTGATAGAAACCTACGGGGAGACCCAGTACTTC.